This record covers a single TCR beta chain. Antigen unknown. Each CDR3 protein is one row after TCRdb ran MiXCR on the 5' RACE reads. The table lists 190,000 or so distinct CDR3 sequences, about 20% of them singletons, with about 23% in the top ten. These data come from a study of T-cell memory formation after mild COVID-19. Overall study results and limits: Clones shrinking between day 15 and 85 showed a balanced CD4/CD8 split, and those that grew later tilted toward CD4+.

The sample was PBMCs or a T cell subset sorted from them (not recorded which). The source of this sequence is an adult woman who had mild COVID-19 (a few samples of this study predate the infection). Cell type and time point are not known.

CDR3 bases: TGCGCCAGCAGCTTGTACGGAGGGGACACTGAAGCTTTCTTT. Residues: CASSLYGGDTEAFF. This sequence joins TRBV5-1 and TRBJ1-1, with a possible D match to TRBD1 (5 bases). Germline-derived CDR1 and CDR2 are SGHRS and YFSETQ. The V and J ends lost 1 base and 3 bases respectively, with 10 bases between them. CDR3 size: 14 residues.